These 5 T cell receptor beta chains were sequenced from one sample in a study of blood T cell repertoires in COVID-19. Generated by immunoSEQ multiplex PCR, the TCRdb table keeps only in-frame clones and is missing some. Here the sample spans over 400,000 clones, approximately 90% being singletons. The specimen sequenced was PBMCs or T cells enriched from blood (not recorded which). The receptors here all came from a woman in her sixties or seventies who had recovered from COVID-19.

This clone was found once. The chain uses TRBV7-8 and TRBJ1-1; 8 positions match TRBD1. The V and J ends lost 6 bases and 0 bases, in that order; junction bases with no gene match: 6. The germline V gene encodes CDR1 SGHVS and CDR2 FQNEAQ. The CDR3 totals 15 residues. The CDR3 is CASRDRDYMNTEAFF. DNA of the CDR3: TGTGCCAGCAGGGACAGGGACTATATGAACACTGAAGCTTTCTTT.

The chain is built from TRBV20-1 and TRBJ2-2, with TRBD1 as a possible D gene (5 bases). This CDR3 contains 13 residues. The V end lost 5 bases, the J end lost 1 base, and 8 bases lay between the germline ends. The germline V gene has CDR1 DFQATT and CDR2 SNEGSKA (reference sequence). CDR3 sequence: CSAGDRNTGELFF. The CDR3 DNA sequence: TGCAGTGCTGGTGACAGGAACACCGGGGAGCTGTTTTTT.

The chain carries TRBV2 and TRBJ1-6; 7 bases agree with TRBD1. Germline V gene lookup returns CDR1 SNHLY and CDR2 FYNNEI. Trimming cost V 0 bases and J 9 bases; bases outside gene matches: 5. The length of the CDR3 is 15 residues. In nucleotides, the CDR3 is TGTGCCAGCAGTGAAGCACAGGGGACGAGTTCACCCCTCCACTTT. Protein: CASSEAQGTSSPLHF.

The chain recombines TRBV27 with TRBJ2-6; D perhaps matches TRBD1 (5 bases). Germline CDR1 reads MNHEY; CDR2 reads SMNVEV (reference sequence). Between the trimmed V and J ends, which lost 8 bases and 5 bases, there was a span of 10 bases. The CDR3 contains 13 residues. The CDR3 here is CASGAGRANVLTF. In DNA, the CDR3 is TGTGCCAGCGGGGCAGGGAGGGCCAACGTCCTGACTTTC.

This chain connects TRBV9 to TRBJ2-1; D unresolved. The CDR3 is 16 residues long. V dropped 4 bases and J dropped 0 bases, with 14 bases sitting between them. Germline CDR1 and CDR2: SGDLS and YYNGEE. CDR3 sequence reads: CASSTRPYSSYNEQFF. CDR3 DNA: TGTGCCAGCAGCACCCGACCATACAGCTCCTACAATGAGCAGTTCTTC.